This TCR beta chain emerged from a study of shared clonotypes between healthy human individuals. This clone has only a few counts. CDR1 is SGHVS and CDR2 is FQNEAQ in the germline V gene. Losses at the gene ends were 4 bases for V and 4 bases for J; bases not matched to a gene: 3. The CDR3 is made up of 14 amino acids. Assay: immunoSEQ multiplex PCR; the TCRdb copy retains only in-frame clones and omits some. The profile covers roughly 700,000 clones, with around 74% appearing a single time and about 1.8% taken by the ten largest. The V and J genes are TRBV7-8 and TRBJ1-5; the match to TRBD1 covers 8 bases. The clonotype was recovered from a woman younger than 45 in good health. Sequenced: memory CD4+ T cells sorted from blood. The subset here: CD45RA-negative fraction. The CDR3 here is CASSSQGGNQPQHF. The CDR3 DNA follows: TGTGCCAGCAGCTCACAGGGGGGAAATCAGCCCCAGCATTTT.